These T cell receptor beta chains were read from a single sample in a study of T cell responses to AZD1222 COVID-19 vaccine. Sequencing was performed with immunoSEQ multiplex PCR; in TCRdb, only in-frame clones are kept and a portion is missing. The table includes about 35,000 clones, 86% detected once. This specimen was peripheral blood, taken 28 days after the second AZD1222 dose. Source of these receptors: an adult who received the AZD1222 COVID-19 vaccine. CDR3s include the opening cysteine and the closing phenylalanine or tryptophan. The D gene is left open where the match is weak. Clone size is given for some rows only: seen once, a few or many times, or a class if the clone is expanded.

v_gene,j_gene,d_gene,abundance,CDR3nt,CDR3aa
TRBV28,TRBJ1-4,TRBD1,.,TGTGCCAGCACCGGACAGGGCGATGAAAAACTGTTTTTT,CASTGQGDEKLFF
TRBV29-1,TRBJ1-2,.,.,TGCAGCGTTGAAGATGGGAGTAACTATGGCTACACCTTC,CSVEDGSNYGYTF
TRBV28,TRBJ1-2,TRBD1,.,TGTGCCAGCAGTTCCACAGGGACAGCTAACTATGGCTACACCTTC,CASSSTGTANYGYTF
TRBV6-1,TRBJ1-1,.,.,TGTGCCAGCAGTGACGACAGCTTACTGAACACTGAAGCTTTCTTT,CASSDDSLLNTEAFF
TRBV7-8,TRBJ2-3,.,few,TGTGCCAGCAGCTTAGTAACGGGGGCCCCCACAGATACGCAGTATTTT,CASSLVTGAPTDTQYF
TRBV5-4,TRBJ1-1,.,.,TGTGCCAGCAGCTTGGGCCCCCAGGGCGCAGCGAACACTGAAGCTTTCTTT,CASSLGPQGAANTEAFF
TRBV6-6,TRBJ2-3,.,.,TGTGCCAGCGGGGGACTCCAAAGCACAGATACGCAGTATTTT,CASGGLQSTDTQYF
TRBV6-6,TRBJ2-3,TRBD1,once,TGTGCCAGCCGTGACAGGGCGGGCGCTCTTGCGCAGTATTTT,CASRDRAGALAQYF
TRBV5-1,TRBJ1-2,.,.,TGCGCCAGCAGCCTGGACTGGGCTAACTATGGCTACACCTTC,CASSLDWANYGYTF
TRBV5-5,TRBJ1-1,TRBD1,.,TGTGCCAGCAGCTCGACGCCGACAGGGCTCCCTGAAGCTTTCTTT,CASSSTPTGLPEAFF
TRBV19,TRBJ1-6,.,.,TGTGCCAGTAGTACAACCGGGACACCCTATAATTCACCCCTCCACTTT,CASSTTGTPYNSPLHF
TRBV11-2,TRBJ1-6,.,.,TGTGCCAGCAGCTTATTGACAGGCGGGGGTAATTCACCCCTCCACTTT,CASSLLTGGGNSPLHF
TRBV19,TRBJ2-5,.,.,TGTGCCAGTAGTATAGTTCGGGGTCTCCAAGAGACCCAGTACTTC,CASSIVRGLQETQYF
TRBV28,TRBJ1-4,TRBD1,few,TGTGCCAGCAGTCTCGCCGGGACAGGGGCTGAAAAACTGTTTTTT,CASSLAGTGAEKLFF
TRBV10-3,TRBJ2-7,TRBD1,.,TGTGCCATCAGTGGTTCTTTCGGGACAGGGGAAAATTCCTACGAGCAGTACTTC,CAISGSFGTGENSYEQYF
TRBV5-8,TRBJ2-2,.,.,TGTGCCAGCAGCTCCCGACAAAACACCGGGGAGCTGTTTTTT,CASSSRQNTGELFF
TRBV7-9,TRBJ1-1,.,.,TGTGCCAGCAGACTCGACGTACCTGACACTGAAGCTTTCTTT,CASRLDVPDTEAFF
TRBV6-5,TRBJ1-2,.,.,TGTGCCAGCAGTCTAACAGCCAACTATGGCTACACCTTC,CASSLTANYGYTF
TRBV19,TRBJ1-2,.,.,TGTGCCAGTAGTATGAGGTATGGCTACACCTTC,CASSMRYGYTF
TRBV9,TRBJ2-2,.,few,TGTGCCAGCAGCGTAGCTCTGGGGGCCGGGGAGCTGTTTTTT,CASSVALGAGELFF
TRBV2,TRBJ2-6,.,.,TGTGCCAGCAGAATTAGCTTTGCTGGGGCCAACGTCCTGACTTTC,CASRISFAGANVLTF
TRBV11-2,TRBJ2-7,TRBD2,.,TGTGCCAGCAGCTTAGGGGTTAGCGGGAGAATTACCTACGAGCAGTACTTC,CASSLGVSGRITYEQYF
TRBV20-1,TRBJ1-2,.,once,TGCAGTGCACGGGTCGATGGCTACACCTTC,CSARVDGYTF
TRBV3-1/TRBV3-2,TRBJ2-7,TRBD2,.,TGTGCCAGCAGCCAGGGACTAGCGGAGGCCTACGAGCAGTACTTC,CASSQGLAEAYEQYF
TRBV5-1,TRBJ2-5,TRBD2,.,TGCGCCAGCAGGGGGGAGCGGGGACCGTCAGAGACCCAGTACTTC,CASRGERGPSETQYF
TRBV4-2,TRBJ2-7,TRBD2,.,TGTGCCAGCAGCCAAGATAGGAGCCCTGGGACTAGCGGGAGGTCCTACGAGCAGTACTTC,CASSQDRSPGTSGRSYEQYF
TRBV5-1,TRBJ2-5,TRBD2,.,TGCGCCAGCAGCTTGGAGACTAGCGGGGGGGCCCTACAGGAGACCCAGTACTTC,CASSLETSGGALQETQYF
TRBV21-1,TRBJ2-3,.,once,TGTGCCAGCAGCAATTTGGGACAGGGCAAGAAAGATACGCAGTATTTT,CASSNLGQGKKDTQYF
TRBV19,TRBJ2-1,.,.,TGTGCCAGTAGTATCCCACGGGGGGCTGGCTACAATGAGCAGTTCTTC,CASSIPRGAGYNEQFF
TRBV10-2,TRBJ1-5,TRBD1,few,TGCGCCAGCAGGAGGGGACAGGGGAATCAGCCCCAGCATTTT,CASRRGQGNQPQHF
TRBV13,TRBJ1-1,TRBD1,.,TGTGCCAGCAGCAACTGGGACAGAAGGAACACTGAAGCTTTCTTT,CASSNWDRRNTEAFF